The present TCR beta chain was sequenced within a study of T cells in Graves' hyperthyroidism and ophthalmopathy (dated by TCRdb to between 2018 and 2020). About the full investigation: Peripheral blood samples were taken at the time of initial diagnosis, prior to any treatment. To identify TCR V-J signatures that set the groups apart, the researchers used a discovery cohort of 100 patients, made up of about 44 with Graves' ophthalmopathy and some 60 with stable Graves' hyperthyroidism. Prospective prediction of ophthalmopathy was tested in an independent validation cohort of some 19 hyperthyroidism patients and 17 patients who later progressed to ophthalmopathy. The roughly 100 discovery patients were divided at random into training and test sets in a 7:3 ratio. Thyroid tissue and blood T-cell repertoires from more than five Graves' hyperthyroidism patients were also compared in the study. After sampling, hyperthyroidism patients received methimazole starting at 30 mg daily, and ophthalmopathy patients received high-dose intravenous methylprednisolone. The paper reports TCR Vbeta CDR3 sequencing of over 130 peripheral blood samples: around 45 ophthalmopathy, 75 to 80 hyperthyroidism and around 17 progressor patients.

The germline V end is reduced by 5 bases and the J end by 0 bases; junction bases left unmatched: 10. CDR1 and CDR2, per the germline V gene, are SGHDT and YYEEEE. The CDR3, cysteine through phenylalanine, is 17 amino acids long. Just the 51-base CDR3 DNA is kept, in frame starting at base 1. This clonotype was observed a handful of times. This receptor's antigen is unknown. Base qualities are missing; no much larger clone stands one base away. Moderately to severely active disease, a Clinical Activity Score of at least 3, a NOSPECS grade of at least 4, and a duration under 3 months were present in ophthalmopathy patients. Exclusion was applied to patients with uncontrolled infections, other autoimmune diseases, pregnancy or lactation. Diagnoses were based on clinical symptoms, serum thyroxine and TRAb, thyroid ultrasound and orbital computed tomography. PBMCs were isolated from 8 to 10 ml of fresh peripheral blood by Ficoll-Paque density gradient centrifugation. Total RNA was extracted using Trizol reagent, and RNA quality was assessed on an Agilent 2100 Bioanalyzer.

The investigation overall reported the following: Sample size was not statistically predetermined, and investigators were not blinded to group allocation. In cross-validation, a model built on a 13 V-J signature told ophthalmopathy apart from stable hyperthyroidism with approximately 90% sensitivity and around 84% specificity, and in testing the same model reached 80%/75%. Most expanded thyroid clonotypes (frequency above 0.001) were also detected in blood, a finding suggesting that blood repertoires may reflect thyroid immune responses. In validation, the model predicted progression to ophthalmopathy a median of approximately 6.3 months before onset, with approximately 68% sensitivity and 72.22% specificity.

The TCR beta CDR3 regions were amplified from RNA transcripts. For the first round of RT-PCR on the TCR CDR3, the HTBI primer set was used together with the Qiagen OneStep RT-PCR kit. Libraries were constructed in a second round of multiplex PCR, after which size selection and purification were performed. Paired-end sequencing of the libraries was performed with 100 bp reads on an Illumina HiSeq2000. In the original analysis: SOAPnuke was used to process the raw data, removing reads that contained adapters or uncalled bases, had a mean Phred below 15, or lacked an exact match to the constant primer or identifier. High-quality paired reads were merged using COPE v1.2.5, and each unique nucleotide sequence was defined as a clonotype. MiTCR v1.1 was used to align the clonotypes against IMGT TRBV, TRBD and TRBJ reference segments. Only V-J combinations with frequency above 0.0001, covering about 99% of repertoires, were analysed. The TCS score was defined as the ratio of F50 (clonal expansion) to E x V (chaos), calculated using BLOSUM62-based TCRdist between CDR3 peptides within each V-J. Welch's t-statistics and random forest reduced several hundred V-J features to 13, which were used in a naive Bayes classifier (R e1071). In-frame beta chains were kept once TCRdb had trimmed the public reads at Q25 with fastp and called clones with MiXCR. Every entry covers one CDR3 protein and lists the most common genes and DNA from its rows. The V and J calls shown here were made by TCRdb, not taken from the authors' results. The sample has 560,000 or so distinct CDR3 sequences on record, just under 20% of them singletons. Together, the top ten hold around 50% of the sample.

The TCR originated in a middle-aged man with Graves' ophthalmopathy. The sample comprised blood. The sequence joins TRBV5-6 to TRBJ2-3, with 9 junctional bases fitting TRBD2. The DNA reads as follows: TGTGCCAGCAGTGTACGCGGGAGGGGAGGAAGCACAGATACGCAGTATTTT. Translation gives CASSVRGRGGSTDTQYF.